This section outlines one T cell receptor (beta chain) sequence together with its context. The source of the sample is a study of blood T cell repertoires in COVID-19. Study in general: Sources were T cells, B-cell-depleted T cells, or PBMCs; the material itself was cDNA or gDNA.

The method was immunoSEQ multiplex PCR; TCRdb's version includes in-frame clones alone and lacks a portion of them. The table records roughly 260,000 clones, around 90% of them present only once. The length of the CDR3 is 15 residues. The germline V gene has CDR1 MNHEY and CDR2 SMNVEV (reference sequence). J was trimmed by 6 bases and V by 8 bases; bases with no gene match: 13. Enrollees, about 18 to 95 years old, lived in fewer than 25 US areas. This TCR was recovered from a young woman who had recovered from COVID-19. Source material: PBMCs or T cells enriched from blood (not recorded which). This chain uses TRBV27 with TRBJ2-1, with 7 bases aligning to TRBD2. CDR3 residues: CASAQRGTDINEQFF. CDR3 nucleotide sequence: TGTGCCAGCGCACAGCGGGGAACTGATATCAATGAGCAGTTCTTC.